These T cell receptor beta chains were read from a single sample in a study of T-cell memory formation after mild COVID-19. TCRdb reprocessed the 5' RACE reads with MiXCR, giving one entry per CDR3 protein. This table has some 450,000 distinct CDR3 sequences, 20% appearing once. Input material: PBMCs or a T cell subset sorted from them (not recorded which). The receptors here all came from an adult woman who had mild COVID-19 (a few samples of this study predate the infection). Cell type and time point are not known. CDR3s include the opening cysteine and the closing phenylalanine or tryptophan. A D gene is named only where the DNA matches it firmly. Clone size is not always given. Where it is, it says once, few, many or a class for expanded clones.

j_call clone_size v_call cdr3_length d_call cdr3_nt cdr3_aa
TRBJ2-7 few TRBV20-1 13 - TGCAGTGCTAGTCCAGGGAACCGCTACGAGCAGTACTTC CSASPGNRYEQYF
TRBJ2-6 - TRBV7-9 15 - TGTGCCAGCAGCATCGGACAATCTGGGGCCAACGTCCTGACTTTC CASSIGQSGANVLTF
TRBJ2-3 - TRBV10-3 14 TRBD1 TGTGCCATCAGCCCGGGACAGGGTCCAGATACGCAGTATTTT CAISPGQGPDTQYF
TRBJ1-1 few TRBV27 14 - TGTGCCAGCAGTTTCTCCGGGACTCGGACTGAAGCTTTCTTT CASSFSGTRTEAFF
TRBJ2-3 few TRBV29-1 14 - TGCAGCTTCCTCCAGGGCTTCGGATCAGATACGCAGTATTTT CSFLQGFGSDTQYF
TRBJ2-5 few TRBV7-9 12 - TGTGCCAGCAGGACAATCCAAGAGACCCAGTACTTC CASRTIQETQYF
TRBJ1-2 - TRBV11-2 14 - TGTGCCAGCAGCTTAGATCCCGGCAGCTATGGCTACACCTTC CASSLDPGSYGYTF
TRBJ1-2 few TRBV24-1 13 - TGTGCCACCAGTGAACTGGACAGCTATGGCTACACCTTC CATSELDSYGYTF
TRBJ2-3 few TRBV7-9 15 TRBD1 TGTGCCAGCAGCGCAACGGGACAGGGGGCAGATACGCAGTATTTT CASSATGQGADTQYF
TRBJ2-5 - TRBV24-1 11 - TGTGCCACCAGTGAACAAGAGACCCAGTACTTC CATSEQETQYF
TRBJ1-2 - TRBV6-5 14 - TGTGCCAGCAGGGGATTCACGGATCCGTATGGCTACACCTTC CASRGFTDPYGYTF
TRBJ2-1 few TRBV6-5 14 - TGTGCCAGCAGTTACCTCCCAGGGTATGGTGAGCAGTTCTTC CASSYLPGYGEQFF
TRBJ2-3 - TRBV12-3/TRBV12-4 14 TRBD1 TGTGCCAGCAGCCGTAGGACAGGGGCCGATACGCAGTATTTT CASSRRTGADTQYF
TRBJ1-2 - TRBV27 14 TRBD1 TGTGCCAGCAGTTTGGGAGGGGGCAGGTATGGCTACACCTTC CASSLGGGRYGYTF
TRBJ1-5 few TRBV6-5 13 - TGTGCCAGCAGCCACGGGGGGGGTCAGCCCCAGCATTTT CASSHGGGQPQHF
TRBJ2-3 few TRBV27 14 TRBD2 TGTGCCAGCAGTCCACGAGCGGGAAAGGATACGCAGTATTTT CASSPRAGKDTQYF
TRBJ1-3 few TRBV12-3/TRBV12-4 17 - TGTGCCAGCAGTTACCGACGACAGGCGGGCTCTGGAAACACCATATATTTT CASSYRRQAGSGNTIYF
TRBJ2-1 - TRBV20-1 13 - TGCAGTGCTAAGGGCGACTCCTACAATGAGCAGTTCTTC CSAKGDSYNEQFF
TRBJ2-7 many TRBV5-1 14 - TGCGCCAGCAGACGAGGGACAAACTCCTACGAGCAGTACTTC CASRRGTNSYEQYF
TRBJ1-6 - TRBV3-1 14 - TGTGCCAGCAGCCTCAAACAGACAAATTCACCCCTCCACTTT CASSLKQTNSPLHF
TRBJ2-3 - TRBV12-3/TRBV12-4 18 TRBD2 TGTGCCAGCAGTTTACCCCCCTCAGCGGGGAAAAACACAGATACGCAGTATTTT CASSLPPSAGKNTDTQYF
TRBJ1-3 many TRBV28 14 - TGTGCCACCAGTTTTCGGGGAACTGGAAACACCATATATTTT CATSFRGTGNTIYF